The 4 T cell receptor beta chains given below trace back to one sample, sequenced in a study of metastatic and nonmetastatic thyroid tumors. No treatment had been given to any patient before thyroid surgery. TCRdb re-called the PCR reads through MiXCR. The sample lists about 6,100 clones; around a third were seen once. The sequencing input was adjacent normal tissue. The receptors were sampled from a male donor with papillary thyroid cancer or a benign thyroid nodule (not recorded which). Some clones in this sample may be carry-over from other donors' samples.

The rearrangement links TRBV18 to TRBJ2-1; D is perhaps TRBD2 (6 bases). CDR1 and CDR2 from the germline V gene are KGHSH and LQKENI. With 3 bases removed from V and 7 bases from J, the gap between germline ends came to 10 bases. The CDR3 totals 13 residues. The CDR3 loop reads CASSPTGVNEQFF. For the CDR3, the DNA is TGTGCCAGCTCACCTACGGGGGTGAATGAGCAGTTCTTC.

V usage is TRBV9 and J usage is TRBJ2-4, with 7 nucleotides matching TRBD1. The assigned J gene may be wrong: the sequence end matches TRBJ2-1 better. Germline lookup yields CDR1 SGDLS and CDR2 YYNGEE. The CDR3 covers 16 residues. The CDR3 DNA follows: TGTGCCAGCAGCGTAGGAGGGACAGTCTCCTACAATGAGCAGTTCTTC. It encodes CASSVGGTVSYNEQFF.

This clone was recorded many times. The sample carries other DNA sequences with the same CDR3. This chain links TRBV2 with TRBJ2-3, with 10 bases that match TRBD1. V lost 8 bases and J lost 4; bases outside the gene matches: 15. This CDR3 has 17 residues. Germline V lookup: CDR1 SNHLY, CDR2 FYNNEI. CDR3 sequence (DNA): TGTGCCAGCTCAAAAAACACCGGGACAGGGGCCGCAGATACGCAGTATTTT. It encodes CASSKNTGTGAADTQYF.

V is TRBV19 and J is TRBJ2-3; 7 bases are a match to TRBD1. The CDR3 loop spans 16 amino acids. V gave up 0 bases and J gave up 2 bases; unmatched junction bases: 5. Germline V gene lookup returns CDR1 LNHDA and CDR2 SQIVND (reference sequence). The CDR3 region has the DNA TGTGCCAGTAGTATAGATGGACAGGCAAACACAGATACGCAGTATTTT. The encoded protein is CASSIDGQANTDTQYF.